Following are 19 T cell receptor beta chains from one sample sequenced in a study of blood T cells in healthy people across ages. It was with a sample-barcoded 5' primer and a J-beta primer mix that a second PCR of about 6 to 12 cycles was run. TCRdb independently ran MiXCR on the 5' RACE reads; one entry per CDR3 protein. The repertoire holds roughly 800,000 distinct CDR3 sequences, with approximately 53% as singletons. Input material: blood. Receptors were obtained from an elderly man in good health.

The chain joins TRBV7-9 to TRBJ1-2; tentative D call: TRBD1 (6 bases). The germline V gene encodes CDR1 SEHNR and CDR2 FQNEAQ (reference sequence). The CDR3 is 10 residues long. The CDR3 DNA is TGTGCAGTCCAGGGGTATGGCTACACCTTC. Translation: CAVQGYGYTF.

The J gene is TRBJ1-2, the V gene TRBV2, with D tentatively TRBD1 (6 bases). CDR3 length equals 13 residues. Germline V lookup: CDR1 SNHLY, CDR2 FYNNEI. V shed 6 bases and J shed 5 bases, with 13 bases lying between them. The CDR3 spells CASRHREIYGYTF. CDR3 nucleotide sequence: TGTGCCAGCAGGCACAGGGAAATTTATGGCTACACCTTC.

The CDR3 sequence is CASSLQGAPGTEAFF. The CDR3, as DNA: TGCGCCAGCAGCTTACAGGGGGCGCCGGGTACTGAAGCTTTCTTT. The chain has TRBV5-1 and TRBJ1-1, with TRBD1 identical over 9 bases. CDR1 SGHRS and CDR2 YFSETQ come from the germline V gene. The CDR3 extends over 15 amino acids. V dropped 2 bases and J dropped 5; count of bases not matched to a gene: 7. Variable domain in full (rest from reference TRBV5-1 and TRBJ1-1): KAGVTQTPRYLIKTRGQQVTLSCSPISGHRSVSWYQQTPGQGLQFLFEYFSETQRNKGNFPGRFSGRQFSNSRSEMNVSTLELGDSALYLCASSLQGAPGTEAFFGQGTRLTVV.

The chain carries TRBV12-3 or TRBV12-4 and TRBJ1-5, with a tentative D call TRBD1 (5 bases). CDR3 length equals 15 residues. V lost 6 bases and J 5 bases, leaving 17 bases between the germline ends. The DNA of the CDR3 is TGTGCCAGCAGACGGCCCGGAGGGACTGATCAGCCCCAGCATTTT. It codes for CASRRPGGTDQPQHF.

This clonotype was found a few times. J is TRBJ2-3 and V is TRBV21-1; TRBD1 was called by the table and not checked on the DNA. TRBV21-1 is shown as a pseudogene. CDR3 length equals 15 residues. This CDR3 reads CASSKEKGTRRYAYF. CDR3 in DNA: TGTGCCAGCAGCAAAGAGAAGGGGACGCGGAGATACGCGTATTTT.

The count of this clonotype is one. The chain employs TRBV20-1 and TRBJ2-5; 14 bases are a match to TRBD2. This CDR3 region has 15 residues. Germline V gives CDR1 DFQATT, CDR2 SNEGSKA (reference sequence). Losses at the gene ends were 5 bases for V and 11 bases for J; bases not matched to a gene: 13. The CDR3 nucleotides are TGCAGTGCTGACGGACTAGCGGGAGGCAAAAGTGAGCAGTACTTC. It encodes CSADGLAGGKSEQYF.

About this clonotype itself: This may be a read error, as it is one base from a much larger clone. V gene TRBV12-3 or TRBV12-4 combines with J gene TRBJ2-1; weak D call: TRBD1 (5 bases). V shed 4 bases and J shed 10 bases, with 20 bases lying between them. CDR3 length: 15 residues. CDR3 nucleotides: TGTGCCAGCAGTTCTTCCGGGCAGGGCTCTTACGAGCAGTTCTTC. It encodes CASSSSGQGSYEQFF.

The CDR3 protein is CASRATGRHVGYTF. In nucleotides, the CDR3 is TGTGCCAGCAGGGCGACAGGGCGCCACGTTGGCTACACCTTC. V and J are TRBV12-3 or TRBV12-4 and TRBJ1-2; 7 nucleotides match TRBD1. The CDR3 consists of 14 residues. Trimming at V came to 6 bases and at J to 7 bases, leaving 11 bases not matched to a gene.

This clonotype was found a few times. The V gene is TRBV3-1, the J gene TRBJ2-7; D assignment may be TRBD1 or TRBD2 (5 bases each). The CDR3 has 15 amino acids. V was pared by 2 bases and J by 0 bases, with 11 bases between. In germline, CDR1 is LGHDT, CDR2 YNNKEL (reference sequence). For the CDR3, the DNA is TGTGCCAGCAGCCAACGGGGCCGATTCTCCTACGAGCAGTACTTC. Translated: CASSQRGRFSYEQYF.

The gene calls are TRBV29-1 and TRBJ2-3; weak D call: TRBD2 (5 bases). The CDR3 runs to 12 residues. CDR1 and CDR2 (germline): SQVTM, ANQGSEA. Trimming took off 4 bases at V and 14 bases at J, with 19 bases between the two ends. The CDR3 nucleotides are TGCAGCGTTGGATCGTCGGGGAGATACGCGTATTTT. Translated: CSVGSSGRYAYF.

The CDR3 nucleotides read TGTGCCAGCAGCGTAGCGTCACAGGGAAGGACCCAGTACTTC. Amino acids: CASSVASQGRTQYF. The chain uses TRBV9 and TRBJ2-5, with D tentatively TRBD1 (6 bases). The germline V gene has CDR1 SGDLS and CDR2 YYNGEE. V gave up 0 bases and J gave up 7 bases, with 13 bases separating them. The CDR3 loop spans 14 amino acids.

The chain employs TRBV7-9 and TRBJ2-6; D possibly corresponds to TRBD2 (6 bases). V dropped 4 bases and J dropped 1 base, with 11 bases sitting between them. The CDR3 consists of 16 residues. In germline, CDR1 is SEHNR, CDR2 FQNEAQ (reference sequence). The DNA for the CDR3 is TGTGCCAGCAGCTCCTTGCGGGGTTCTGGGGCCAACGTCCTGACTTTC. Protein product: CASSSLRGSGANVLTF.

The V and J genes are TRBV9 and TRBJ2-1, with 10 positions matching TRBD1. This CDR3 spans 19 amino acids. J was trimmed by 8 bases and V by 2 bases; bases with no gene match: 19. CDR1 and CDR2 from the germline V gene are SGDLS and YYNGEE. In nucleotides, the CDR3 is TGTGCCAGCAGCGTCCAAACCTCCTCGGGACAGGGGATATATGATGAGCAGTTCTTC. As protein: CASSVQTSSGQGIYDEQFF.

V and J are TRBV3-1 and TRBJ2-7; no clear D gene. V lost 1 base, J lost 6 bases, and 13 bases lay in between. The CDR3 consists of 14 residues. In germline, CDR1 is LGHDT, CDR2 YNNKEL (reference sequence). CDR3 in amino acids: CASSQGPRASEQYF. CDR3 coding DNA: TGTGCCAGCAGCCAAGGTCCGCGTGCTAGCGAGCAGTACTTC.

V usage is TRBV7-9 and J usage is TRBJ1-6; D perhaps matches TRBD1 (6 bases). Germline CDR1 reads SEHNR; CDR2 reads FQNEAQ (reference sequence). The CDR3 sequence is 15 residues long. The V end was cut by 5 bases, the J end by 9 bases, with 17 bases between. Here the CDR3 reads CASSPPGGQSSPLHF. CDR3 bases: TGTGCCAGCAGCCCCCCGGGGGGGCAGAGTTCACCCCTCCACTTT.

This sequence joins TRBV5-1 and TRBJ1-1; D may be TRBD1 (5 bases). The CDR3 contains 13 residues. V lost 3 bases to trimming and J lost 3 bases, with 9 bases between them. Germline V gives CDR1 SGHRS, CDR2 YFSETQ. CDR3 nucleotide sequence: TGCGCCAGCAGCTCGATAGGGGACACTGAAGCTTTCTTT. Translated: CASSSIGDTEAFF.

This sequence joins TRBV29-1 and TRBJ2-1, with a tentative D call TRBD2 (5 bases). From germline, CDR1 is SQVTM and CDR2 ANQGSEA. V shed 1 base and J shed 4 bases, with 11 bases lying between them. The CDR3 runs 14 residues. The CDR3 protein is CSVEGGRTYNEQFF. In DNA, the CDR3 is TGCAGCGTTGAAGGCGGGCGGACGTACAATGAGCAGTTCTTC.

This clonotype showed up just a few times. This rearrangement joins TRBV10-3 to TRBJ2-3, with D unresolved. Germline V gene data show CDR1 as ENHRY and CDR2 as SYGVKD. The V end was cut by 3 bases, the J end by 5 bases, with 3 bases between. This CDR3 is built from 11 residues. Written as DNA, the CDR3 is TGTGCCATCAGTGATCAAGATACGCAGTATTTT. Its translation: CAISDQDTQYF.

This chain connects TRBV12-3 or TRBV12-4 to TRBJ2-1, with TRBD2 matching 13 bases. V was pared by 0 bases and J by 3 bases, with 2 bases of the junction left unmatched. The CDR3 covers 17 residues. The CDR3 nucleotides are TGTGCCAGCAGTTTAGCGAGGACTAGCGGGAGCTACAATGAGCAGTTCTTC. Translating gives CASSLARTSGSYNEQFF.